What follows describes a single T cell receptor (beta chain). Germline assignment: CDR1 ENHRY and CDR2 SYGVKD. The CDR3 has 14 residues. Trimming removed 10 bases from V and 1 base from J; junction bases left unmatched: 8. The entry originates in a study of technical replicates of blood from a few donors. Measured with immunoSEQ multiplex PCR; TCRdb has only the in-frame clones, and not every one. Of about 59,000 clones in the sample, 93% were seen once. Sequencing used PBMCs. The sequence came from a human donor in good health. Some clones in this sample may be carry-over from other donors' samples. The chain combines TRBV10-3 with TRBJ2-3; TRBD1 agrees at 7 bases. CDR3 loop: CATKPDRGTDTQYF. The CDR3 region has the DNA TGTGCCACCAAACCCGACAGGGGCACAGATACGCAGTATTTT.